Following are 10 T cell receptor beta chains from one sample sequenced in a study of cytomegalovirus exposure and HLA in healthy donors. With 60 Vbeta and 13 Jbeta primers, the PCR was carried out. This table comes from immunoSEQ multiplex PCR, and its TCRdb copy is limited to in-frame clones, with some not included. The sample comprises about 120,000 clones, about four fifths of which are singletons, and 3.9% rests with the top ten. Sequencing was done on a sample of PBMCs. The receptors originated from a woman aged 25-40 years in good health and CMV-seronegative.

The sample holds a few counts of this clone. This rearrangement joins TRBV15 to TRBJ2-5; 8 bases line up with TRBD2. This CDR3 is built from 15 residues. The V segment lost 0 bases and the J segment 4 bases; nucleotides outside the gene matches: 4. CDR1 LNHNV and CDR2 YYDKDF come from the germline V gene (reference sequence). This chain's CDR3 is CATSRDSGEVETQYF. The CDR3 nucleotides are TGTGCCACCAGCAGAGATAGCGGGGAGGTAGAGACCCAGTACTTC.

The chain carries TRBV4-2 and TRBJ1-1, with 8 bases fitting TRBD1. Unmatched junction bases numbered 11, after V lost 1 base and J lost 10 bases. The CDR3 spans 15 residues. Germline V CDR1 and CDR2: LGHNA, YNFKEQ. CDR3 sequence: CASSQGSDRAVGAFF. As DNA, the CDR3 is TGTGCCAGCAGCCAAGGTTCGGACAGGGCGGTTGGAGCTTTCTTT.

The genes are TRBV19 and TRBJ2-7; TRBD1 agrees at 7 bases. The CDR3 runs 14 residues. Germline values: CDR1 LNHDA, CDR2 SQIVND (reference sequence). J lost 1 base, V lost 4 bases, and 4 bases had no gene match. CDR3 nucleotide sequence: TGTGCCAGTAGTAACCGGGGACAGTCCTACGAGCAGTACTTC. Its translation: CASSNRGQSYEQYF.

CDR3 amino acids: CASSYSDTGAGGYTF. Here the CDR3 DNA reads TGTGCCAGCAGTTACTCGGATACAGGGGCGGGGGGCTACACCTTC. This chain links TRBV6-5 with TRBJ1-2, with 7 nucleotides matching TRBD1. Germline V gene lookup returns CDR1 MNHEY and CDR2 SVGAGI. CDR3 length: 15 amino acids. V lost 0 bases to trimming and J lost 8 bases; unmatched junction nucleotides: 9.

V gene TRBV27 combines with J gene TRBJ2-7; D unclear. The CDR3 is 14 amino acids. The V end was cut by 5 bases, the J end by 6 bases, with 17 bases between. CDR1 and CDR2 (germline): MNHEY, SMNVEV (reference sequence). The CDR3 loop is CASSPQKMGTEQYF. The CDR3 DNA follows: TGTGCCAGCAGTCCACAGAAAATGGGCACCGAGCAGTACTTC.

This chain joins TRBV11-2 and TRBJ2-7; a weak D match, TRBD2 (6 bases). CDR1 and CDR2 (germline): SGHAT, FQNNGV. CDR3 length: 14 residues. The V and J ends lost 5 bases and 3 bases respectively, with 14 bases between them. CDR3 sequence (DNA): TGTGCCAGCAGCCTGAGCCTAGCGAACTACGAGCAGTACTTC. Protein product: CASSLSLANYEQYF.

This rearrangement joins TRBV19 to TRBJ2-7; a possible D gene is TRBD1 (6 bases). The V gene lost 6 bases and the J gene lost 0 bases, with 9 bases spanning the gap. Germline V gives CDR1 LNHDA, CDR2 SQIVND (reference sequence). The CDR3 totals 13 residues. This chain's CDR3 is CASSPGHSYEQYF. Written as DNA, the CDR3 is TGTGCCAGTAGCCCGGGACACTCCTACGAGCAGTACTTC.

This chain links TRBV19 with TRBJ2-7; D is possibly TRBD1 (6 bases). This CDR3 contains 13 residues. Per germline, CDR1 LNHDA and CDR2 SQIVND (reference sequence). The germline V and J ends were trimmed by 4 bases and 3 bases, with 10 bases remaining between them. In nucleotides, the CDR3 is TGTGCCAGTAGTACCAAACAGGGCTACGAGCAGTACTTC. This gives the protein CASSTKQGYEQYF. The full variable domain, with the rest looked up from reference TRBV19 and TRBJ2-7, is DGGITQSPKYLFRKEGQNVTLSCEQNLNHDAMYWYRQDPGQGLRLIYYSQIVNDFQKGDIAEGYSVSREKKESFPLTVTSAQKNPTAFYLCASSTKQGYEQYFGPGTRLTVT.

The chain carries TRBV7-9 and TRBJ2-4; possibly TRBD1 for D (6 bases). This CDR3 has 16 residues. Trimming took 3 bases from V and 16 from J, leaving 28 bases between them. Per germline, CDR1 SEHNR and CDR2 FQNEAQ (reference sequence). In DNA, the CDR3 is TGTGCCAGCAGCTTGTACAGCCCCAGGGGCTCCGGGGCAAAATACTTC. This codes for CASSLYSPRGSGAKYF.

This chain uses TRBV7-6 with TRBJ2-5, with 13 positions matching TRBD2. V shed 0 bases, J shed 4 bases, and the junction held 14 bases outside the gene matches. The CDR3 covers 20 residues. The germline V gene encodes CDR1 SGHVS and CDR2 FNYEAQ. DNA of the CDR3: TGTGCCAGCAGCTTAGCACAAGGACTAGCGGGAGCGAGGGGGGGAGAGACCCAGTACTTC. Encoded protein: CASSLAQGLAGARGGETQYF. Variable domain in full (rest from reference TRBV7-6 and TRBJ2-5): GAGVSQSPRYKVTKRGQDVALRCDPISGHVSLYWYRQALGQGPEFLTYFNYEAQQDKSGLPNDRFSAERPEGSISTLTIQRTEQRDSAMYRCASSLAQGLAGARGGETQYFGPGTRLLVL.